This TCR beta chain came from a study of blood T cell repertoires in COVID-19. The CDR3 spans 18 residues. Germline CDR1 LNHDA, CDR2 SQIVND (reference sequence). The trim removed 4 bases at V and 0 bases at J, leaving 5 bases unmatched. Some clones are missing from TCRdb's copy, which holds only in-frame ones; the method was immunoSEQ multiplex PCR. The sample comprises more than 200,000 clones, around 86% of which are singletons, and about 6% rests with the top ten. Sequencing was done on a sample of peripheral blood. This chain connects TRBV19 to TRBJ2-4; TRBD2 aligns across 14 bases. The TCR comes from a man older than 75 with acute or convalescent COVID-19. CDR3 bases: TGTGCCAGTAGTACAGGACTAGCGGGAGGTGTAGCCAAAAACATTCAGTACTTC. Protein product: CASSTGLAGGVAKNIQYF.